This T cell receptor (beta chain) stems from a study of T cell responses to AZD1222 COVID-19 vaccine. The study, taken as a whole, reports: An increase in Spike-specific TCR breadth and depth was observed after two AZD1222 doses. Donors were largely white British and mainly female; clonal diversity was possibly underestimated.

The germline V gene encodes CDR1 SGHNT and CDR2 YYREEE (reference sequence). J gave up 0 bases and V 1 base, and 6 bases lay outside the gene matches. The CDR3 has 17 amino acids. As for this clone: Its antigen is undetermined.

Here immunoSEQ multiplex PCR was the method, and the copy in TCRdb shows in-frame clones only, minus some. The data contain 130,000 to 150,000 clones, roughly nine tenths of them singletons. The chain carries TRBV5-4 and TRBJ2-2; 7 nucleotides line up with TRBD1. The source material was peripheral blood, sampled on day 0 of AZD1222 vaccination. The clonotype was recovered from an adult in good health. The CDR3 loop reads CASSLTQGVANTGELFF. CDR3 sequence (DNA): TGTGCCAGCAGCTTGACCCAGGGGGTCGCGAACACCGGGGAGCTGTTTTTT. The whole variable domain, filled in from reference TRBV5-4 and TRBJ2-2, reads ETGVTQSPTHLIKTRGQQVTLRCSSQSGHNTVSWYQQALGQGPQFIFQYYREEENGRGNFPPRFSGLQFPNYSSELNVNALELDDSALYLCASSLTQGVANTGELFFGEGSRLTVL.